Listed below are T cell receptor beta chains from one sample, sequenced in a study of T cell clonotyping in hematopoietic cell transplantation. Profiled with immunoSEQ multiplex PCR; TCRdb holds only in-frame clones, not every one. The sample lists 11,000 or so clones, almost 50% occurring once. Sample: peripheral blood mononuclear cells. These receptor sequences come from a middle-aged man in good health. Some clones in this sample may be carry-over from other donors' samples. CDR3s leave out the opening cysteine and the closing phenylalanine or tryptophan. The D gene is left open where the match is weak.

V gene | D gene | CDR3 length | CDR3 protein
TRBV6-5 | NA | 12 | ASRSSGVNEKLF
TRBV11-3 | NA | 12 | ASSPRGYTGELF
TRBV6-5 | TRBD2 | 13 | ASSYEAGGRNEQF
TRBV7-9 | TRBD2 | 13 | ASSWGLAGEFEQY
TRBV9 | NA | 10 | ASSGGRGEQF
TRBV2 | TRBD1 | 12 | ASGQGTTNEKLF
TRBV4-1 | NA | 14 | ASSPWVVNSNSPLH
TRBV20-1 | NA | 9 | SARVDYGYT
TRBV28 | NA | 10 | ASSQGADTQY
TRBV5-6 | NA | 13 | ASSLRIKKATEAF
TRBV29-1 | TRBD1 | 15 | SVDARRQGVGHAGYT
TRBV7-6 | TRBD2 | 13 | ASSRSGSYQETQY
TRBV29-1 | NA | 11 | SVARPLNTEAF
TRBV11-3 | NA | 10 | AREVGTDTQY
TRBV6-5 | NA | 11 | ASSYGVGAEAF
TRBV25-1 | TRBD2 | 13 | ASSWTSGSSETQY
TRBV29-1 | NA | 11 | SVRATSTDTQY
TRBV29-1 | NA | 10 | SVGSRNQPQH
TRBV7-2 | NA | 14 | ASSARPGSGANVLT
TRBV6-5 | NA | 11 | ASSYQQGGSYT
TRBV2 | NA | 9 | ASGSRNTQY
TRBV29-1 | TRBD2 | 11 | SVGLAGGVEQY
TRBV6-6 | NA | 12 | ASRPQTGDYEQY
TRBV28 | NA | 12 | ASSPSGGNYEQY
TRBV13 | NA | 13 | ASSLGRGLSDGYT
TRBV4-3 | NA | 12 | ASSQGARTEEAF
TRBV27 | NA | 12 | ASRPGPRLNEQF
TRBV30 | NA | 9 | AWREGYEQY
TRBV19 | NA | 13 | ASSIAGGISDTQY
TRBV19 | TRBD1 | 13 | ASSITGVSRGEQY
TRBV5-6 | NA | 14 | ASSPVGAWGNYGYT
TRBV20-1 | NA | 9 | SARVGEKLF
TRBV7-9 | NA | 12 | ASSLEGGYTEAF
TRBV19 | NA | 10 | ASSVSIYEQY
TRBV10-2 | NA | 12 | ASSGGPQRNEQF
TRBV5-1 | TRBD1 | 12 | ASSYGQGTYGYT
TRBV6-5 | NA | 10 | ASSTGGEGYT
TRBV29-1 | NA | 10 | SVAHREGPQH
TRBV7-2 | TRBD2 | 13 | ASSLVGGREYEQY
TRBV7-8 | TRBD2 | 12 | ASSQSGRGETQY